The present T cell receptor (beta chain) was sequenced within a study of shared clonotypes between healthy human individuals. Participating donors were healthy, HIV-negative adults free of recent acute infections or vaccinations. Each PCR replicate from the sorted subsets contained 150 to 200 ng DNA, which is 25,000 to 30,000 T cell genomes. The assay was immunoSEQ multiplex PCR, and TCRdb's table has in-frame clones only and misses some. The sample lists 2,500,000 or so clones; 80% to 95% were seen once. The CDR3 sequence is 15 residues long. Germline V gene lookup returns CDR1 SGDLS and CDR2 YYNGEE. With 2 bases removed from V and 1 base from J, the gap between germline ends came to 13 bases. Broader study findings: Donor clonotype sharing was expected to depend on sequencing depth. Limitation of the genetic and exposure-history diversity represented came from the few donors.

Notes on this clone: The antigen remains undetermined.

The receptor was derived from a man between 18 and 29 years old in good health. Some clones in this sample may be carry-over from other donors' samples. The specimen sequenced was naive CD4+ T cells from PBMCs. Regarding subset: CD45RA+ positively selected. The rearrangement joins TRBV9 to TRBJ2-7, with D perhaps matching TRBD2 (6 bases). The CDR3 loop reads CASSVAPTSSYEQYF. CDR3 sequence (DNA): TGTGCCAGCAGCGTGGCCCCGACTAGTTCCTACGAGCAGTACTTC.